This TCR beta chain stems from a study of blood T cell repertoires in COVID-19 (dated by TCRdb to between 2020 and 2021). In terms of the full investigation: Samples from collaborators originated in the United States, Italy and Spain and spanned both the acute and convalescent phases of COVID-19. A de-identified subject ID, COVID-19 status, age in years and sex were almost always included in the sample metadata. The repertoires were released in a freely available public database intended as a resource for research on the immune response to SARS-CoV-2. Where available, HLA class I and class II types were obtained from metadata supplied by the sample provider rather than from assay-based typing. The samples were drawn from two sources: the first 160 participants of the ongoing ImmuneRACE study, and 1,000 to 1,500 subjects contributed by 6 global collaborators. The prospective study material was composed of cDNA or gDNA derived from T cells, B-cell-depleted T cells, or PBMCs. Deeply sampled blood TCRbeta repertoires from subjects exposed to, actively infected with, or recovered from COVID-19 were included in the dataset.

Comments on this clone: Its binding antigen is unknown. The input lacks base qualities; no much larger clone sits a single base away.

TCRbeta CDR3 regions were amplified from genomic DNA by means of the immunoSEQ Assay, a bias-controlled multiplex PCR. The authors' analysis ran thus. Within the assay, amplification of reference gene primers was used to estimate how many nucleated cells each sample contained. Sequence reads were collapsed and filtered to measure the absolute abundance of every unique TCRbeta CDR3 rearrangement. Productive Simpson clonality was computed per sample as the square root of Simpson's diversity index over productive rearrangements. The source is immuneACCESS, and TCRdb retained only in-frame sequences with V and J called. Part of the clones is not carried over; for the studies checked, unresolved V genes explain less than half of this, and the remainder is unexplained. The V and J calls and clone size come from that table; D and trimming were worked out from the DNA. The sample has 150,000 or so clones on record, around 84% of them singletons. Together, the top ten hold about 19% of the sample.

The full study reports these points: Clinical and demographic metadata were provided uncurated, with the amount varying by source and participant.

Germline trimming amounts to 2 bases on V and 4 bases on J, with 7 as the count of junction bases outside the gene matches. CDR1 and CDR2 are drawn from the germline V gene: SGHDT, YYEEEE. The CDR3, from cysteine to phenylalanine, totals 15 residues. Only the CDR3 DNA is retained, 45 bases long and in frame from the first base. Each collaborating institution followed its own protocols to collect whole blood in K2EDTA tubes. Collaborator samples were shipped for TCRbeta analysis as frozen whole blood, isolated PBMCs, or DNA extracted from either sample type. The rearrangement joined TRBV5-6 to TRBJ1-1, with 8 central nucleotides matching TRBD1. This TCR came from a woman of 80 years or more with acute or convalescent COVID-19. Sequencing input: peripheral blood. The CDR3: CASSFRTGRATEAFF. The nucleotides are TGTGCCAGCAGCTTTAGGACAGGGCGAGCCACTGAAGCTTTCTTT.